The source of this T cell receptor (beta chain) is a study of sequential checkpoint blockade in melanoma. Whole-study context: First-line arms were nivolumab then ipilimumab, or the reverse, randomized 1:1. After both sequences, patients received maintenance nivolumab.

This sample's treatment: randomized to nivolumab then ipilimumab (arm A) or the reverse (arm B). None of the patients previously received DNA-damaging chemotherapy. Live CD3+CD8+ CD19− CD56− cells were sorted from PBMCs. The data were produced by immunoSEQ multiplex PCR, yet TCRdb's version contains in-frame clones alone and is incomplete. The sample lists fewer than 35,000 clones, approximately 86% occurring once. The V end lost 6 bases, the J end lost 0 bases, and 15 bases lay between the germline ends. Germline lookup yields CDR1 SQVTM and CDR2 ANQGSEA. The CDR3 totals 14 residues. The rearrangement uses TRBV29-1 and TRBJ2-7; D may be TRBD1 (7 bases). The sample consisted of CD8+ T cells sorted from blood (inferred from file names), taken from a patient given nivolumab and ipilimumab in sequence. The TCR originated in a human donor with melanoma. Here the CDR3 reads CSVAGQRSSYEQYF. CDR3 nucleotide sequence: TGCAGCGTGGCGGGACAGAGAAGCTCCTACGAGCAGTACTTC.